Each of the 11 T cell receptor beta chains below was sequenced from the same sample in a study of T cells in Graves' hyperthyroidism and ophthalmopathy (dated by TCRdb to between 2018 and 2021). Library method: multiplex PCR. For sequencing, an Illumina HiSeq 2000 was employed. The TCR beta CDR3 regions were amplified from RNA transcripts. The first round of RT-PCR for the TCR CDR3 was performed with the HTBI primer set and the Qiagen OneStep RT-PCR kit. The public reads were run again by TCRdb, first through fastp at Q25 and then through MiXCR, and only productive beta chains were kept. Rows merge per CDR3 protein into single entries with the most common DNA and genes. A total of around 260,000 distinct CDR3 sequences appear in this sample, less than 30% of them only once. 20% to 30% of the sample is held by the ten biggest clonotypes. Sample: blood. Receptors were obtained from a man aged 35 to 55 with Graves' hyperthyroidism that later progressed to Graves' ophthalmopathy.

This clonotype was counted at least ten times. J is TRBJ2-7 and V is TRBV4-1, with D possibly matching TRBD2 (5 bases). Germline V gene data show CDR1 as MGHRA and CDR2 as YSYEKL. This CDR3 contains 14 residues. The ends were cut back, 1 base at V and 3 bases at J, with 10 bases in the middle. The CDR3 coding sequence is TGCGCCAGCAGCCAAGGACTAATGAGCTACGAGCAGTACTTC. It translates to CASSQGLMSYEQYF.

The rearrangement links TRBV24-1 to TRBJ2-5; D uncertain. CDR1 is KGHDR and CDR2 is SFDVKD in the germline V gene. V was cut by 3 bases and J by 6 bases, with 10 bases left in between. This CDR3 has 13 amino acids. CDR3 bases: TGTGCCACCAGTGATCCCCGTAGGCAGACCCAGTACTTC. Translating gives CATSDPRRQTQYF.

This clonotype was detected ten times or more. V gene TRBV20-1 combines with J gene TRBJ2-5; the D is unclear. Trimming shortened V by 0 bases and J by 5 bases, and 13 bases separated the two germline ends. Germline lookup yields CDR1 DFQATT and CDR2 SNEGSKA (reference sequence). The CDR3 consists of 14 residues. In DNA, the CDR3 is TGCAGTGCTAGAGATAGGACGTCCCCCGAGACCCAGTACTTC. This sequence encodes CSARDRTSPETQYF.

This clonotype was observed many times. The CDR3 DNA reads as TGTGCCAGTAGGACAGGGGAGTATCAGCCCCAGCATTTT. Translating gives CASRTGEYQPQHF. The chain couples TRBV19 to TRBJ1-5; 8 bases agree with TRBD1. Unmatched junction bases numbered 3, after V lost 6 bases and J lost 5 bases. Germline CDR1 LNHDA, CDR2 SQIVND (reference sequence). CDR3 length equals 13 residues.

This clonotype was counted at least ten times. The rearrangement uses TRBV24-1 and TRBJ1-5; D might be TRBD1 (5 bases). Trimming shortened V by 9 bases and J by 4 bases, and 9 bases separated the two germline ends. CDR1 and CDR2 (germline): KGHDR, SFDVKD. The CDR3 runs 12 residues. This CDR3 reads CATLGGNQPQHF. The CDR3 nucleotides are TGTGCCACCTTGGGGGGTAATCAGCCCCAGCATTTT.

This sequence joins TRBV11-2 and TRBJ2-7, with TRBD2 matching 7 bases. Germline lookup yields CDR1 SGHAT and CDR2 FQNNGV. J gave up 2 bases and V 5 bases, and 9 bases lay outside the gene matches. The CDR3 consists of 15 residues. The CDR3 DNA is TGTGCCAGCAGCCCCCCGACTAGCAAGGCCTACGAGCAGTACTTC. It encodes CASSPPTSKAYEQYF.

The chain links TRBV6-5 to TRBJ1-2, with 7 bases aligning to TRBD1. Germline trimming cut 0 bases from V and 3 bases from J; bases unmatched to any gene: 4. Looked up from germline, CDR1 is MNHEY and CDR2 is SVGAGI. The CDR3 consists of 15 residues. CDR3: CASSYSRGRDYGYTF. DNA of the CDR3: TGTGCCAGCAGTTACTCGAGGGGGCGGGACTATGGCTACACCTTC.

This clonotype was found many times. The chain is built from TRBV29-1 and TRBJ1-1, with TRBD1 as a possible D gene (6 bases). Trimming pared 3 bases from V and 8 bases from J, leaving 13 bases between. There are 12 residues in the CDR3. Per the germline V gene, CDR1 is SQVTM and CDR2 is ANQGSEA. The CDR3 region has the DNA TGCAGCGTTGACAGGGGAACCTTAGAAGCTTTCTTT. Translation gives CSVDRGTLEAFF. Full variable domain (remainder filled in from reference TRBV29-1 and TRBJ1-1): SAVISQKPSRDICQRGTSLTIQCQVDSQVTMMFWYRQQPGQSLTLIATANQGSEATYESGFVIDKFPISRPNLTFSTLTVSNMSPEDSSIYLCSVDRGTLEAFFGQGTRLTVV.

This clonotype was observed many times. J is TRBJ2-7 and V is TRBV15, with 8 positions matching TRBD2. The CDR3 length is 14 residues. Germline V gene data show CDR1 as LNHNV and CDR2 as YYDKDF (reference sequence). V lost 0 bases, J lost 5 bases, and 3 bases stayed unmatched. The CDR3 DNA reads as TGTGCCACCAGCAGAGACCCGGGAGGGGACGAGCAGTACTTC. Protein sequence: CATSRDPGGDEQYF.

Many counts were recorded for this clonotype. CDR3 coding DNA: TGTGCCTGGAAGCACAGCCAAGAGACCCAGTACTTC. This codes for CAWKHSQETQYF. The chain recombines TRBV30 with TRBJ2-5; no clear D gene. The V gene's germline CDR1 is GTSNPN and CDR2 SVGIG (reference sequence). V lost 4 bases and J 1 base, leaving 7 bases between the germline ends. The CDR3 has 12 amino acids. The variable domain in full, with the rest retrieved from reference TRBV30 and TRBJ2-5, is SQTIHQWPATLVQPVGSPLSLECTVEGTSNPNLYWYRQAAGRGLQLLFYSVGIGQISSEVPQNLSASRPQDRQFILSSKKLLLSDSGFYLCAWKHSQETQYFGPGTRLLVL.

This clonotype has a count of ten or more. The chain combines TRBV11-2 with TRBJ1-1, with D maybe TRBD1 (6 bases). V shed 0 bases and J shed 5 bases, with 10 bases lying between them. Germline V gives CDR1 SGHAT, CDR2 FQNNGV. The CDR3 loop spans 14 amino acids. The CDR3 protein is CASSLDWGPTEAFF. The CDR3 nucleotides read TGTGCCAGCAGCTTAGATTGGGGGCCGACTGAAGCTTTCTTT. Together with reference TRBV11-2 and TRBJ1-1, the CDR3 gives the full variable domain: EAGVAQSPRYKIIEKRQSVAFWCNPISGHATLYWYQQILGQGPKLLIQFQNNGVVDDSQLPKDRFSAERLKGVDSTLKIQPAKLEDSAVYLCASSLDWGPTEAFFGQGTRLTVV.